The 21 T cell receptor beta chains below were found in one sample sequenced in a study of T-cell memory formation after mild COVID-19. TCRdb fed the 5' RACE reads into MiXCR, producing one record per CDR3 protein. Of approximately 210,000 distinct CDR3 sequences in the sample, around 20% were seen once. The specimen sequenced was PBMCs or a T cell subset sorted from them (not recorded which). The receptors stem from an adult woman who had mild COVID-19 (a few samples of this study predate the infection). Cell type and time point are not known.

CDR3 bases: TGTGCCAGCAGTTTAGCGGCAGGAGCCGAAGATAAGAACACTGAAGCTTTCTTT. It specifies CASSLAAGAEDKNTEAFF. J is TRBJ1-1 and V is TRBV12-3 or TRBV12-4; D gene ambiguous. This CDR3 has 18 residues. The V end lost 0 bases, the J end lost 1 base, and 18 bases lay between the germline ends.

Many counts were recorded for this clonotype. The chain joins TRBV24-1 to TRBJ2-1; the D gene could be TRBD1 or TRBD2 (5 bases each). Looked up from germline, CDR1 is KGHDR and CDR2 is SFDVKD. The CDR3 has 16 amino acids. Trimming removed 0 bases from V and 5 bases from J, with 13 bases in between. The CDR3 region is CATSDLRFGGNNEQFF. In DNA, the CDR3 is TGTGCCACCAGTGATTTGCGGTTTGGGGGAAACAATGAGCAGTTCTTC.

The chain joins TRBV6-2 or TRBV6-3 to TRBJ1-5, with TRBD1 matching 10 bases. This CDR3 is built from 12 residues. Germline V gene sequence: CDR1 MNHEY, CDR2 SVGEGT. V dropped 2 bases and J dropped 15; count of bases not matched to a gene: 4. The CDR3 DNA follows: TGTGCCAGCAGTTACGGGACAGGGGCCTCGCATTTT. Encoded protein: CASSYGTGASHF.

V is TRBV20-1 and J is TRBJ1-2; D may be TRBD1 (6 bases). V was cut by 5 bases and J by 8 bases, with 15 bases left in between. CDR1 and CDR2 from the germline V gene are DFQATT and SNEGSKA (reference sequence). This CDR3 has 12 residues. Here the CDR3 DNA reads TGCAGTGCTGTGCAGGGGCTTGCGGGCTACACCTTC. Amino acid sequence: CSAVQGLAGYTF.

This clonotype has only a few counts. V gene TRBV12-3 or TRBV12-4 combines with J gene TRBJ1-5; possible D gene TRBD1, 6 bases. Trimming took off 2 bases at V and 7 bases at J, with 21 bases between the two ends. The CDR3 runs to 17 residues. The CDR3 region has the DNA TGTGCCAGCAGTTTACACCCCGGGGTCTCAGGGGACCAGCCCCAGCATTTT. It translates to CASSLHPGVSGDQPQHF.

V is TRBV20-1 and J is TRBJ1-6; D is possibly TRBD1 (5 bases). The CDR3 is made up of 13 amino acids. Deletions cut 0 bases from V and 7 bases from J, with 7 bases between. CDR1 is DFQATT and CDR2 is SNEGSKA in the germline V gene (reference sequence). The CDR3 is CSARDSGNSPLHF. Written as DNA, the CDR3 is TGCAGTGCTAGAGATTCAGGGAATTCACCCCTCCACTTT.

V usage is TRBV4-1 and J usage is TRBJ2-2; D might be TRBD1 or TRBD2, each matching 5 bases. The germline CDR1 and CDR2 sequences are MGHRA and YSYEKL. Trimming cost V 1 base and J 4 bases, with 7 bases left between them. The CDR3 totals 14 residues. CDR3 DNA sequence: TGCGCCAGCAGCCAAGGGGGGTTCACCGGGGAGCTGTTTTTT. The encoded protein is CASSQGGFTGELFF.

CDR3 sequence (DNA): TGTGCCTGGAGTAAGGGGAACAATCAGCCCCAGCATTTT. The encoded protein is CAWSKGNNQPQHF. The chain links TRBV30 to TRBJ1-5, with D possibly TRBD1 on 5 matching bases. This CDR3 is 13 amino acids long. Germline V gives CDR1 GTSNPN, CDR2 SVGIG (reference sequence). V lost 2 bases, J lost 3 bases, and 8 bases lay in between.

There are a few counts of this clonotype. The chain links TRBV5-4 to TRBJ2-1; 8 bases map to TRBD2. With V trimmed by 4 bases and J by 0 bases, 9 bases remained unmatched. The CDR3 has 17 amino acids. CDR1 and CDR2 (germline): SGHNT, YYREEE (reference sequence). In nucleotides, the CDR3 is TGTGCCAGCAGCCTGAAGTCGAGCGGGAGCTCCTACAATGAGCAGTTCTTC. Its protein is CASSLKSSGSSYNEQFF.

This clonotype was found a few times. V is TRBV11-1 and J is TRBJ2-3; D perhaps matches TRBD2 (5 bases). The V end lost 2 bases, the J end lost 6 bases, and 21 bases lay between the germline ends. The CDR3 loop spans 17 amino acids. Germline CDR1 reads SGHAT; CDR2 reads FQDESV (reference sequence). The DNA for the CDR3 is TGTGCCAGCAGCTTATCTCGGCTTGGGAGTGACCGCGATACGCAGTATTTT. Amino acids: CASSLSRLGSDRDTQYF.

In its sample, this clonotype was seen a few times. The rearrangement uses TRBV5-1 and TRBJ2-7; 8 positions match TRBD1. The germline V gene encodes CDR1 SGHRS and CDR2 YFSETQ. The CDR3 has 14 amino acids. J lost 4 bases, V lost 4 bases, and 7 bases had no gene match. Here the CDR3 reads CASSTGQGDYEQYF. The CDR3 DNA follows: TGCGCCAGCAGCACAGGACAGGGTGATTACGAGCAGTACTTC. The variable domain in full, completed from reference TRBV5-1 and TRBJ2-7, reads KAGVTQTPRYLIKTRGQQVTLSCSPISGHRSVSWYQQTPGQGLQFLFEYFSETQRNKGNFPGRFSGRQFSNSRSEMNVSTLELGDSALYLCASSTGQGDYEQYFGPGTRLTVT.

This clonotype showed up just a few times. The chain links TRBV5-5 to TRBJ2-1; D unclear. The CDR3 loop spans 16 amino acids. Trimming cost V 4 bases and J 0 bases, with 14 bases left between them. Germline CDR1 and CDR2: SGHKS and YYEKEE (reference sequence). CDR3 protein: CASSATTMSSYNEQFF. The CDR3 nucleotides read TGTGCCAGCAGCGCAACTACTATGAGCTCCTACAATGAGCAGTTCTTC.

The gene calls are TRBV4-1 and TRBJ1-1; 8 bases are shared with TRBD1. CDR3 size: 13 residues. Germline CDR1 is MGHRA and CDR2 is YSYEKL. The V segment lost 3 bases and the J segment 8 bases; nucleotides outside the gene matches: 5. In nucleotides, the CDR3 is TGCGCCAGCAGCCACGGACAGGGTATGGAAGCTTTCTTT. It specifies CASSHGQGMEAFF.

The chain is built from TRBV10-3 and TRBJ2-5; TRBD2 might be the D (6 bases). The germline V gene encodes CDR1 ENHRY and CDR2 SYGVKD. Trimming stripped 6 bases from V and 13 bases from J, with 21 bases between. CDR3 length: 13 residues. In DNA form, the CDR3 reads TGTGCCATCAGCGAGGGAGGAGAAATCACACCGTACTTC. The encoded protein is CAISEGGEITPYF.

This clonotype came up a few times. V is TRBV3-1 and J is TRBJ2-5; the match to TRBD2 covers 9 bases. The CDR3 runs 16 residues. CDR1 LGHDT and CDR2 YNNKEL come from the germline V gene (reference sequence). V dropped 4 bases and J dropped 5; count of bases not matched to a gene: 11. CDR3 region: CASSPGTSWSRETQYF. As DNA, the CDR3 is TGTGCCAGCAGCCCGGGGACTAGCTGGTCGAGGGAGACCCAGTACTTC.

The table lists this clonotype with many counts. CDR3 coding DNA: TGTGCCAGCAGTTTACCTGGGACCGCCGGGGAGCTGTTTTTT. Its protein is CASSLPGTAGELFF. V usage is TRBV12-3 or TRBV12-4 and J usage is TRBJ2-2; either TRBD1 or TRBD2 may fit D (5 bases each). This CDR3 region has 14 residues. The germline V and J ends were trimmed by 2 bases and 6 bases, with 10 bases remaining between them.

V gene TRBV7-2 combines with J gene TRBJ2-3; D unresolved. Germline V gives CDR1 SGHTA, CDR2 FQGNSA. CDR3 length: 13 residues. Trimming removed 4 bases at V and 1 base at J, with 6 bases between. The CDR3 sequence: CASSWARTDTQYF. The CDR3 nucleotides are TGTGCCAGCAGCTGGGCTCGCACAGATACGCAGTATTTT.

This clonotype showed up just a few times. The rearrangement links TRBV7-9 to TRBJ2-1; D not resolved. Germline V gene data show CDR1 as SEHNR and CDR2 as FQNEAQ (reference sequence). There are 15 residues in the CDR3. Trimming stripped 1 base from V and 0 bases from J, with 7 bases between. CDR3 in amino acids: CASSLDYSSYNEQFF. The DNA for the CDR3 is TGTGCCAGCAGCTTAGACTACAGCTCCTACAATGAGCAGTTCTTC.

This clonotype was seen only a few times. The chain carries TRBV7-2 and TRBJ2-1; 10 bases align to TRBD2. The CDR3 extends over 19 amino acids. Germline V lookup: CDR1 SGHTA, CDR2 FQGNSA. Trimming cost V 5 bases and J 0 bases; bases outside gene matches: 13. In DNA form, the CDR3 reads TGTGCCAGCAGCCCTCGGGGTAGCGGGGGGCCTAGCTCCTACAATGAGCAGTTCTTC. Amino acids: CASSPRGSGGPSSYNEQFF.

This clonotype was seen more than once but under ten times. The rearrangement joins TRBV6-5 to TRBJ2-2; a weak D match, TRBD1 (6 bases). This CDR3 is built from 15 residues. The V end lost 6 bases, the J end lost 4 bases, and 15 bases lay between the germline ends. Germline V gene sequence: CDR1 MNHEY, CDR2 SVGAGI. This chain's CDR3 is CASRTGTLITGELFF. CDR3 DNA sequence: TGTGCCAGCAGAACCGGGACACTTATCACCGGGGAGCTGTTTTTT.

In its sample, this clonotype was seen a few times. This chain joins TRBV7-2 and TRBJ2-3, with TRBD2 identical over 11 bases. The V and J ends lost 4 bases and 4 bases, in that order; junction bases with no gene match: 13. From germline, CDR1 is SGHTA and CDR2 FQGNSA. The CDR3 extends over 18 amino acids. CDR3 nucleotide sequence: TGTGCCAGCAGCTACGGCGGTCTAGCGGGGGGTATTGCAGATACGCAGTATTTT. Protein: CASSYGGLAGGIADTQYF. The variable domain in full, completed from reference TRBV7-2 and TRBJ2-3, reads GAGVSQSPSNKVTEKGKDVELRCDPISGHTALYWYRQSLGQGLEFLIYFQGNSAPDKSGLPSDRFSAERTGGSVSTLTIQRTQQEDSAVYLCASSYGGLAGGIADTQYFGPGTRLTVL.